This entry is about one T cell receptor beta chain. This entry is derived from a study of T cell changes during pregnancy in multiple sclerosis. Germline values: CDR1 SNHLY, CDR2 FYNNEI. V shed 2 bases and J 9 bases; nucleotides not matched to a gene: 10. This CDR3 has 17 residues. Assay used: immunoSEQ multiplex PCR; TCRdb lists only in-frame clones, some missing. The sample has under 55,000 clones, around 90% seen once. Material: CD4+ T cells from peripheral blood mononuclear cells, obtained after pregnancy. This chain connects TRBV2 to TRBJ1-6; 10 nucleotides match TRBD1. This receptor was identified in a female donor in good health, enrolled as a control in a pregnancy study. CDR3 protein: CASSETRGGQGFSPLHF. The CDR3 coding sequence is TGTGCCAGCAGTGAAACAAGAGGGGGACAGGGGTTTTCACCCCTCCACTTT.